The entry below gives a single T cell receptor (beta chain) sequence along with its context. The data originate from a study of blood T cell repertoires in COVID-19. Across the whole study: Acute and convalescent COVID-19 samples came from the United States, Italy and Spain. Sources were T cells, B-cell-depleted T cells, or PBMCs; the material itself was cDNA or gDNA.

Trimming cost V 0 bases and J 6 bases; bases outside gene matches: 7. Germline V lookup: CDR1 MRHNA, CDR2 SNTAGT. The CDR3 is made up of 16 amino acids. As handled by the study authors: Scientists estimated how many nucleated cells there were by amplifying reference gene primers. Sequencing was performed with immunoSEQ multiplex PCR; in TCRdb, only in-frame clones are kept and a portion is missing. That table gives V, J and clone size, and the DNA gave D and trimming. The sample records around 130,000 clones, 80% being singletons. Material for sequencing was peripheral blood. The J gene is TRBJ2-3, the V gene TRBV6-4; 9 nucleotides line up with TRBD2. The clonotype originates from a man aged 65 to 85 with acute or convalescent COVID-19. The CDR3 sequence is CASSDSNAGGPDTQYF. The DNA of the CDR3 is TGTGCCAGCAGTGACTCGAACGCGGGGGGGCCGGATACGCAGTATTTT.